The clone carrying this TCR beta chain has a handful of counts. Its antigen is not identified. With a J-beta primer mix and a sample-barcoded 5' primer, a second PCR ran roughly 7 to 11 cycles. Each cDNA molecule carried a tag from a template-switch adaptor that contained 12 random nucleotides. One entry per CDR3 protein results from TCRdb running MiXCR on the 5' RACE reads. The table includes 650,000 to 700,000 distinct CDR3 sequences, approximately 52% detected once. The data derive from a study of blood T cells in healthy people across ages. Donor samples were obtained from healthy Caucasian individuals from Russia, aged 6 to 90. Study-level points and caveats: Changes seen in expanded clonotypes were possibly confounded by donor CMV status left unknown. In long-lived donors, naive CD4+ cell counts and diversity exceeded those of aged donors.

CDR3 length: 15 residues. Germline CDR1 DFQATT, CDR2 SNEGSKA (reference sequence). V was cut by 8 bases and J by 0 bases, with 19 bases left in between. Sequences were obtained from blood. The chain is built from TRBV20-1 and TRBJ1-1, with no clear D. The clonotype comes from a woman at least 80 years old in good health. The DNA of the CDR3 is TGCAGTCCTGGACGGAGGAGTATCATGAACACTGAAGCTTTCTTT. Translating gives CSPGRRSIMNTEAFF.